These 13 T cell receptor beta chains came from one sample sequenced in a study of T cells in localized non-small cell lung cancer. Measured with immunoSEQ multiplex PCR; TCRdb has only the in-frame clones, and not every one. The sample gives 60,000 to 85,000 clones, roughly nine tenths of which show up once; 21% is in the top ten. The source material was peripheral blood, sampled before any cancer treatment. The receptors stem from a male donor older than 55 with stage III squamous cell lung carcinoma.

The chain carries TRBV19 and TRBJ2-3; D gene ambiguous. Germline V CDR1 and CDR2: LNHDA, SQIVND (reference sequence). Deletions cut 5 bases from V and 6 bases from J, with 6 bases between. This CDR3 spans 11 amino acids. The CDR3 DNA reads as TGTGCCAGTAGTCTCGAGGATACGCAGTATTTT. Translating gives CASSLEDTQYF.

The rearrangement joins TRBV19 to TRBJ2-6; perhaps TRBD1 as D (7 bases). Germline V CDR1 and CDR2: LNHDA, SQIVND (reference sequence). V was shortened by 6 bases and J by 0 bases, with 12 bases between the two germline ends. This CDR3 has 16 amino acids. For the CDR3, the DNA is TGTGCCAGTAGGGCAGGGGGGTTCTCTGGGGCCAACGTCCTGACTTTC. This translates into CASRAGGFSGANVLTF.

This chain connects TRBV5-5 to TRBJ1-1; no definite D call. V was clipped by 1 base and J by 1 base, with 5 bases between them. The CDR3 runs to 13 residues. CDR1 is SGHKS and CDR2 is YYEKEE in the germline V gene (reference sequence). CDR3 nucleotides: TGTGCCAGCAGCTTGAAACCGAACACTGAAGCTTTCTTT. As protein: CASSLKPNTEAFF.

The gene calls are TRBV30 and TRBJ2-3, with D possibly being TRBD1 (5 bases). CDR1 is GTSNPN and CDR2 is SVGIG in the germline V gene (reference sequence). CDR3 length equals 13 residues. The V and J ends lost 4 bases and 2 bases respectively, with 10 bases between them. The CDR3 loop is CAWKGSHTDTQYF. The CDR3, as DNA: TGTGCCTGGAAGGGGTCCCACACAGATACGCAGTATTTT.

About this clone itself: One junction end does not reproduce the germline sequence, and a read error may be involved. The V and J genes are TRBV5-6 and TRBJ1-4; D gene unclear. The CDR3 extends over 15 amino acids. The germline V gene encodes CDR1 SGHDT and CDR2 YYEEEE. Written as DNA, the CDR3 is TGTGCCAGCAGTTTGGGGTCGCTCTTGAACGAAAAACTGTTTTTT. Its protein product is CASSLGSLLNEKLFF. Filled out from reference TRBV5-6 and TRBJ1-4, the complete variable domain reads DAGVTQSPTHLIKTRGQQVTLRCSPKSGHDTVSWYQQALGQGPQFIFQYYEEEERQRGNFPDRFSGHQFPNYSSELNVNALLLGDSALYLCASSLGSLLNEKLFFGSGTQLSVL.

V and J are TRBV20-1 and TRBJ1-1; possible D gene TRBD1, 5 bases. The CDR3 loop spans 11 amino acids. V lost 5 bases and J lost 6, with 10 bases in between. CDR1 and CDR2 from the germline V gene are DFQATT and SNEGSKA (reference sequence). CDR3 residues: CSARRVAEAFF. DNA for the CDR3: TGCAGTGCTCGCAGGGTGGCTGAAGCTTTCTTT.

The chain uses TRBV19 and TRBJ1-6, with TRBD1 identical over 8 bases. Germline loops: CDR1 LNHDA, CDR2 SQIVND (reference sequence). This CDR3 contains 16 residues. V dropped 5 bases and J dropped 9; count of bases not matched to a gene: 12. CDR3 amino acids: CASSATGTGPRSPLHF. CDR3 DNA sequence: TGTGCCAGTAGTGCCACCGGGACAGGACCTCGTTCACCCCTCCACTTT.

The chain is built from TRBV7-6 and TRBJ1-5; D gene unclear. The germline gives CDR1 SGHVS, CDR2 FNYEAQ. The CDR3 totals 14 residues. The germline V and J ends were trimmed by 4 bases and 4 bases, with 11 bases remaining between them. The CDR3 loop is CASSSNSGNQPQHF. CDR3 sequence (DNA): TGTGCCAGCAGCTCCAACAGCGGGAATCAGCCCCAGCATTTT.

The chain couples TRBV6-1 to TRBJ1-1; D remains unclear. V lost 8 bases, J lost 5 bases, and 18 bases lay in between. The CDR3 totals 14 residues. Germline V gene lookup returns CDR1 MNHNS and CDR2 SASEGT. In DNA, the CDR3 is TGTGCCAGCTTCGCTAGATCACCGGGGACTGAAGCTTTCTTT. Protein product: CASFARSPGTEAFF.

The chain links TRBV5-6 to TRBJ1-1; D call uncertain. In germline, CDR1 is SGHDT, CDR2 YYEEEE. Trimming cost V 6 bases and J 1 base, with 10 bases left between them. The CDR3 length is 13 residues. Here the CDR3 reads CASTYSANTEAFF. CDR3 sequence (DNA): TGTGCCAGCACCTATTCCGCGAACACTGAAGCTTTCTTT.

This sequence joins TRBV5-6 and TRBJ2-1; no clear D. CDR1 and CDR2 (germline): SGHDT, YYEEEE. The ends were cut back, 4 bases at V and 0 bases at J, with 14 bases in the middle. This CDR3 spans 16 amino acids. CDR3 residues: CASSVVRVSSYNEQFF. The CDR3 nucleotides are TGTGCCAGCAGCGTGGTAAGAGTGAGCTCCTACAATGAGCAGTTCTTC.

V and J are TRBV28 and TRBJ1-2, with D maybe TRBD1 (5 bases). Per the germline V gene, CDR1 is MDHEN and CDR2 is SYDVKM. Trimming removed 6 bases from V and 8 bases from J, with 13 bases in between. This CDR3 region has 12 residues. CDR3: CASSSGLGGYTF. The CDR3 nucleotides are TGTGCCAGCAGCTCGGGGCTAGGCGGCTACACCTTC.

This rearrangement joins TRBV10-1 to TRBJ2-3, with 10 bases that match TRBD1. Losses at the gene ends were 6 bases for V and 5 bases for J; bases not matched to a gene: 11. CDR1 is WNHNN, CDR2 SYGVQD, per germline (reference sequence). The CDR3 has 16 residues. Here the CDR3 reads CASSRDRGFRQDTQYF. The CDR3 DNA follows: TGCGCCAGCAGCCGGGACAGGGGTTTTCGACAAGATACGCAGTATTTT.